Only a few counts were recorded for the clone carrying this TCR beta chain. The data derive from a study of blood T cells in healthy people across ages. CDR3 length: 16 residues. The germline CDR1 and CDR2 sequences are DFQATT and SNEGSKA (reference sequence). V lost 1 base, J lost 4 bases, and 6 bases stayed unmatched. The authors ran a second PCR of 7 to 11 cycles using a sample-barcoded 5' primer and a J-beta primer mix. MiXCR was run by TCRdb on the 5' RACE reads, yielding one entry per CDR3 protein. Among over 600,000 distinct CDR3 sequences listed, roughly 43% were seen once. The V call is TRBV20-1, the J call TRBJ2-1, with 11 bases fitting TRBD2. The sequence was obtained from a man older than 75 in good health. Material: blood. The CDR3 here is CSARGQTSGVYNEQFF. The DNA of the CDR3 is TGCAGTGCTAGAGGCCAGACTAGCGGGGTATACAATGAGCAGTTCTTC.